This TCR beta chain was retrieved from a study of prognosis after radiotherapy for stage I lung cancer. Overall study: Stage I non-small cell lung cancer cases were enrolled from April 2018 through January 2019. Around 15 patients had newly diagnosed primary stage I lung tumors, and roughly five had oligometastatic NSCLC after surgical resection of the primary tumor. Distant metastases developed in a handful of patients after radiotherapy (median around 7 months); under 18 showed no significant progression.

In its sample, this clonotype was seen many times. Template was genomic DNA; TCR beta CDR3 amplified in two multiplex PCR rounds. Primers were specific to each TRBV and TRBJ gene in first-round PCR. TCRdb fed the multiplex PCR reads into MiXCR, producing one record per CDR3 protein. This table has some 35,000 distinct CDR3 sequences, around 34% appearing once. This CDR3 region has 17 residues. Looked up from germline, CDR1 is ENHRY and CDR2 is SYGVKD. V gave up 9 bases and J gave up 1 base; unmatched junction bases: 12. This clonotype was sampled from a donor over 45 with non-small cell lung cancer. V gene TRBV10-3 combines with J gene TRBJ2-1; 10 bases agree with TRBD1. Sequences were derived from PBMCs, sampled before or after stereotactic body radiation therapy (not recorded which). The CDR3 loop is CAITGTGDGGSYNEQFF. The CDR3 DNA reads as TGTGCCATTACCGGGACAGGGGATGGGGGTTCCTACAATGAGCAGTTCTTC.